The subject of this entry is one T cell receptor (beta chain). The antigen remains unidentified. Clones were read by immunoSEQ multiplex PCR, and TCRdb kept only the in-frame ones, dropping some. The data show some 120,000 clones, with 70% to 90% seen just once and approximately 2% held by the top ten. The source of the sample is a study of radiation and T cells in renal cell carcinoma. Study overall: Nephrectomy followed 15 Gy stereotactic body radiation by 4 weeks.

Germline V gives CDR1 MNHEY, CDR2 SVGAGI. Trimming pared 5 bases from V and 1 base from J, leaving 11 bases between. The length of the CDR3 is 14 residues. Time point in this sample: blood 2 weeks post-SBRT. Sample treatment: 15 Gy SBRT to primary tumor, nephrectomy 4 weeks later. General study points: Pretreatment tumor biopsies were lacking, so baseline clonotypes are unknown. From baseline, blood top tumor clonotypes peaked at 2 weeks post-radiation.

The TCR was taken from a woman aged 60 to 75 with renal cell carcinoma. The V gene is TRBV6-5, the J gene TRBJ2-5; a possible D gene is TRBD2 (6 bases). The starting material was blood, obtained from a patient whose treatment included radiotherapy and nephrectomy. CDR3 sequence: CASSRGTFQETQYF. The DNA for the CDR3 is TGTGCCAGCAGTCGGGGGACGTTCCAAGAGACCCAGTACTTC.